Below, 7 T cell receptor beta chains from the same sample are listed, as sequenced in a study of T cell repertoires in cytomegalovirus infection. TCRdb redid the calling of the reads with MiXCR, one entry per CDR3 protein. The table has about 490,000 distinct CDR3 sequences, about a quarter seen once. Sequences were obtained from PBMCs. All receptors derive from a human donor in good health (CMV status not recorded). Some clones in this sample may be carry-over from other donors' samples.

This clonotype was detected once. The J gene is TRBJ2-1, the V gene TRBV7-9; 13 positions match TRBD2. Germline V CDR1 and CDR2: SEHNR, FQNEAQ (reference sequence). The CDR3 covers 15 residues. The ends lost 2 bases at V and 9 bases at J; junction bases unmatched: 4. In DNA, the CDR3 is TGTGCCAGCAGCTTAAGGACTAGCGGGAGTTCTGAGCAGTTCTTC. This encodes CASSLRTSGSSEQFF.

The chain combines TRBV20-1 with TRBJ2-5; D call uncertain. The CDR3 extends over 13 amino acids. V lost 3 bases, J lost 7 bases, and 15 bases lay in between. Germline-derived CDR1 and CDR2 are DFQATT and SNEGSKA (reference sequence). The CDR3 coding sequence is TGCAGTGCTAGTCGGCAGTCAGAAGGGACCCAGTACTTC. It specifies CSASRQSEGTQYF.

This clonotype appeared once. A read error may explain this, as a much larger clone is one base away. The gene calls are TRBV12-3 or TRBV12-4 and TRBJ1-1; D gene unclear. The CDR3 extends over 13 amino acids. The CDR3 nucleotides are TGTGCCAGCAGTTTGGGCGGCCACACTGAAGCTCTCTTT. Protein: CASSLGGHTEALF.

V gene TRBV5-4 combines with J gene TRBJ2-5; tentatively, D is TRBD2 (6 bases). The germline CDR1 and CDR2 sequences are SGHNT and YYREEE (reference sequence). The CDR3 is made up of 14 amino acids. V was cut by 0 bases and J by 6 bases, with 12 bases left in between. The CDR3 reads CASSLASSVQTQYF. The CDR3 DNA follows: TGTGCCAGCAGCTTGGCGTCTAGCGTACAGACCCAGTACTTC.

J is TRBJ2-1 and V is TRBV28, with D possibly matching TRBD1 (5 bases). The CDR3 extends over 17 amino acids. Trimming removed 3 bases at V and 8 bases at J, with 23 bases between. Germline values: CDR1 MDHEN, CDR2 SYDVKM. CDR3: CASSFSRQTVDWYEQFF. As DNA, the CDR3 is TGTGCCAGCAGTTTCTCCCGGCAGACAGTCGATTGGTATGAGCAGTTCTTC.

This rearrangement joins TRBV27 to TRBJ1-4; the match to TRBD1 covers 8 bases. Germline V gene data show CDR1 as MNHEY and CDR2 as SMNVEV (reference sequence). V shed 4 bases and J 3 bases; nucleotides not matched to a gene: 4. The CDR3 length is 15 residues. The CDR3: CASSSRDRPNEKLFF. The CDR3 nucleotides are TGTGCCAGCAGTTCCCGGGACAGGCCTAATGAAAAACTGTTTTTT.

Only one count was recorded for this clonotype. The chain is built from TRBV12-3 or TRBV12-4 and TRBJ2-7; D ambiguous. The CDR3 loop spans 12 amino acids. Trimming cost V 0 bases and J 3 bases, with 3 bases left between them. CDR3 nucleotide sequence: TGTGCCAGCAGTTTAGCAAACTACGAGCAGTACTTC. This translates into CASSLANYEQYF.